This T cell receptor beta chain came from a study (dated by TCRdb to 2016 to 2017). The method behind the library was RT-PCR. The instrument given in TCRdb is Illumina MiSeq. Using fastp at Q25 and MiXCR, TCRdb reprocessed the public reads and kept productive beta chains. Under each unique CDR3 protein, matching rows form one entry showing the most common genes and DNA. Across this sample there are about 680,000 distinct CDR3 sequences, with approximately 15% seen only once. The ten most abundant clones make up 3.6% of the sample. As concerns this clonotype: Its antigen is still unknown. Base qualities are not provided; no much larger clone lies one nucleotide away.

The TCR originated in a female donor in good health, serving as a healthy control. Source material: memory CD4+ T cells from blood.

The DNA sequence is TGTGCCAGCAGTCACCCCGCGGGTCCAGATACGCAGTATTTT. The translation is CASSHPAGPDTQYF. This receptor chain uses TRBV28 and TRBJ2-3, and TRBD2 may be the D gene, going by 5 matching bases. The CDR3 covers 14 residues, taking in both the cysteine and the phenylalanine. The sequence is cut down to CDR3 DNA, 42 bases in frame from base 1. Relative to germline, V is 5 bases shorter and J is 4 bases shorter, with 13 bases between their ends. The germline V gene supplies CDR1 MDHEN and CDR2 SYDVKM.